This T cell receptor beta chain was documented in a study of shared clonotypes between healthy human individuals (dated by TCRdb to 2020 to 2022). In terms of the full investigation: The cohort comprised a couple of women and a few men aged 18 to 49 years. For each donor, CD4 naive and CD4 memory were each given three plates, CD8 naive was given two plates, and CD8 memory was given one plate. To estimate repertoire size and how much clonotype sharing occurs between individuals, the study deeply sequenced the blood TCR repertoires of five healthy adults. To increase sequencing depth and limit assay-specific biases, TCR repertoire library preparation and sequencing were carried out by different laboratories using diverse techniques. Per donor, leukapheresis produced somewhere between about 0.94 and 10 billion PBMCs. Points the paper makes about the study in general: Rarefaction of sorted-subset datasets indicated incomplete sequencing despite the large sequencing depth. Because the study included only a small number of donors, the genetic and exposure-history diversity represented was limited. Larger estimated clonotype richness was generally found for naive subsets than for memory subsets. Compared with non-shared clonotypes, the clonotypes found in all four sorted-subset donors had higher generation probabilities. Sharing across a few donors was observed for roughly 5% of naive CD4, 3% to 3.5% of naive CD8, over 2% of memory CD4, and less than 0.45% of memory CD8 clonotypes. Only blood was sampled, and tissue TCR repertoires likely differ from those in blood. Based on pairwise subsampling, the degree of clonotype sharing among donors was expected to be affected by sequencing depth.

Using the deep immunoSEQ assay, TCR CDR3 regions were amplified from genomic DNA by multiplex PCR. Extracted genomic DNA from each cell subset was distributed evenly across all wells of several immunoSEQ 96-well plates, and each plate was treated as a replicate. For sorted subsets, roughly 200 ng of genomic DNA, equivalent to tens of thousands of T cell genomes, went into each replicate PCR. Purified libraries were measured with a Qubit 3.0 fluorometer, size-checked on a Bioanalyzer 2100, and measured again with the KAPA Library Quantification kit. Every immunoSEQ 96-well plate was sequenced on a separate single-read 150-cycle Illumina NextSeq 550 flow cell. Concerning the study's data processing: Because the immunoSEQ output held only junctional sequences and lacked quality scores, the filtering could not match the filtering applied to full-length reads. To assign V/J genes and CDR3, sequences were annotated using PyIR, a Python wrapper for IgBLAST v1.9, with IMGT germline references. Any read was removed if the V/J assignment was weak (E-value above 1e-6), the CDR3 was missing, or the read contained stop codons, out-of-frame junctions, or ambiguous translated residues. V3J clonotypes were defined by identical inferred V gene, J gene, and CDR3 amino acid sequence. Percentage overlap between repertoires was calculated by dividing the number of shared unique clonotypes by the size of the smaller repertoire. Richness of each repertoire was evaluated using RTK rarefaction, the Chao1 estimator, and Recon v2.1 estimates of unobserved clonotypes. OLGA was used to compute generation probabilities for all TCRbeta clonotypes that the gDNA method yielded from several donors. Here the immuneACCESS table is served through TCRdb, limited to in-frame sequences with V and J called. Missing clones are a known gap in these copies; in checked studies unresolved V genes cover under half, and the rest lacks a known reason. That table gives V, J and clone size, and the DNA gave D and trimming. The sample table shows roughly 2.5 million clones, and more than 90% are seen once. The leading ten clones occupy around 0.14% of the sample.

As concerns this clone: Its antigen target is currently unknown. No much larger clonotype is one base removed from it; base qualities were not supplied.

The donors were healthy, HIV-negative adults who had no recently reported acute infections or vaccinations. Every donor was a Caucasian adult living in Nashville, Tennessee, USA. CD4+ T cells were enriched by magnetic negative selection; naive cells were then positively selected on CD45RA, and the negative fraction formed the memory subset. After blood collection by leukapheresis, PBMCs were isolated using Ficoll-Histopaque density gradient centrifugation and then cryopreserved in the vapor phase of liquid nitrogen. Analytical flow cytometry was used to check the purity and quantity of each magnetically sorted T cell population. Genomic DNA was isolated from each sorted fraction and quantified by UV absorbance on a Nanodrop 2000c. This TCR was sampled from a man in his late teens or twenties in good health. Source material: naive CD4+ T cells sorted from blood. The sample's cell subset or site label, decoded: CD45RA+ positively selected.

CDR3 reads: CATSSPAAYEQYF. The nucleotide sequence is TGTGCCACCAGCAGCCCAGCAGCCTACGAGCAGTACTTC. This chain is built from TRBV15 and TRBJ2-7, with the D segment identity uncertain. The trim is 3 bases for V and 2 bases for J, with a gap of 8 bases between the germline ends. The CDR3 numbers 13 residues from cysteine through phenylalanine. Left in the record is the CDR3 DNA by itself, 39 bases read in frame from the first base. CDR1 and CDR2 (LNHNV, YYDKDF) derive from the germline V gene (reference sequence).